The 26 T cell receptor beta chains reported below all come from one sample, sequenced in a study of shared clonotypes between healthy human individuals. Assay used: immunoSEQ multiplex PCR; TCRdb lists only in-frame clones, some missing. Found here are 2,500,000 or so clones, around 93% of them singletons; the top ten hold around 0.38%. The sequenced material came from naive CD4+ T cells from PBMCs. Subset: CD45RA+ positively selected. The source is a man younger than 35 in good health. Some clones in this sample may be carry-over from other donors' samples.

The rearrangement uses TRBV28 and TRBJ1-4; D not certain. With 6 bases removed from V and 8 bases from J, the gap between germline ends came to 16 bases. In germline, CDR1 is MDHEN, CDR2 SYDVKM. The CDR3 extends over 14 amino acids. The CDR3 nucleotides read TGTGCCAGCAGACGCCAGGAAGGCCCGGAAAAACTGTTTTTT. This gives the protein CASRRQEGPEKLFF.

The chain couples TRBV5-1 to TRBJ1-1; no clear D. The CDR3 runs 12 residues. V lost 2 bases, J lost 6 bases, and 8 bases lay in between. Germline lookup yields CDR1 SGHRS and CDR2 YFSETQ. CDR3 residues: CASSFSGSEAFF. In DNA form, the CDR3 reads TGCGCCAGCAGCTTTTCGGGCTCTGAAGCTTTCTTT.

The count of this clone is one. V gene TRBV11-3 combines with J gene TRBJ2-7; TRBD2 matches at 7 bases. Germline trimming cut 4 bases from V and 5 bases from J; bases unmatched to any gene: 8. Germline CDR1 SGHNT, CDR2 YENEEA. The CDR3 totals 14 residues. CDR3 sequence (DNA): TGTGCCAGCAGCTCCGGCGGGAGCTACAACGAGCAGTACTTC. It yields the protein CASSSGGSYNEQYF.

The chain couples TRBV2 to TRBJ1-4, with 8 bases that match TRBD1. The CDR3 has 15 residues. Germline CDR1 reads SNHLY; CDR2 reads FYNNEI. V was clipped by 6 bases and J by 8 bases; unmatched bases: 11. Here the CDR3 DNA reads TGTGCCAGCAGGCCTGGACAGGGATCATGGGAAAAACTGTTTTTT. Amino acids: CASRPGQGSWEKLFF.

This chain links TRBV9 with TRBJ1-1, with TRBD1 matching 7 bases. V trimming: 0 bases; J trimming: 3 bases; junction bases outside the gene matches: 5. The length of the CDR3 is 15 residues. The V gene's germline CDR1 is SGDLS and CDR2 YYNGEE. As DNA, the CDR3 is TGTGCCAGCAGCGTAGGCCCAGGGGGTGACACTGAAGCTTTCTTT. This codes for CASSVGPGGDTEAFF.

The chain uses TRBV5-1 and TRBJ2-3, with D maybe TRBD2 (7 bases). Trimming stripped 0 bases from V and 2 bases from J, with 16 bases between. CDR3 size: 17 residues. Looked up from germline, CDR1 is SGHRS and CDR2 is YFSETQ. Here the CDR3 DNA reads TGCGCCAGCAGCTTGGTGGGGAGGGGGTTGCCCACAGATACGCAGTATTTT. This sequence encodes CASSLVGRGLPTDTQYF.

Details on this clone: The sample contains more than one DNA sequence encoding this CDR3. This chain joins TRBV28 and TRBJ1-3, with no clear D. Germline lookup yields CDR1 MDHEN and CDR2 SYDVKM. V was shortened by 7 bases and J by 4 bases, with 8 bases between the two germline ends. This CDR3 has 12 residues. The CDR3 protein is CASTSGGNTIYF. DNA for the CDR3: TGTGCCAGCACCTCGGGAGGAAACACCATATATTTT.

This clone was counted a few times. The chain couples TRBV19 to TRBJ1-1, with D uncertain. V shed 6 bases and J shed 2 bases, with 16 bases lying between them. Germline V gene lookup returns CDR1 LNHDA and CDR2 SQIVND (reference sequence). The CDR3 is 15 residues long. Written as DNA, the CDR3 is TGTGCCAGTAGACACGGCCGGGCTCCTAACACTGAAGCTTTCTTT. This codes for CASRHGRAPNTEAFF.

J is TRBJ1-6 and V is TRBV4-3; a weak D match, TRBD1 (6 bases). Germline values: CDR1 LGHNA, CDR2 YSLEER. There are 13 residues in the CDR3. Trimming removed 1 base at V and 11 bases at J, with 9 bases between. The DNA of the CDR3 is TGCGCCAGCAGCCAAGTCTCAGGGGCACCCCTCCACTTT. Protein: CASSQVSGAPLHF.

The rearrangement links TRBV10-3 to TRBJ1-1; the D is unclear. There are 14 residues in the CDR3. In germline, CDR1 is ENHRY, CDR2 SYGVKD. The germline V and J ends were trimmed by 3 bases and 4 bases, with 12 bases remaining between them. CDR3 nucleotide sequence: TGTGCCATCAGTGAAGAATTGCTAGGCACTGAAGCTTTCTTT. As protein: CAISEELLGTEAFF.

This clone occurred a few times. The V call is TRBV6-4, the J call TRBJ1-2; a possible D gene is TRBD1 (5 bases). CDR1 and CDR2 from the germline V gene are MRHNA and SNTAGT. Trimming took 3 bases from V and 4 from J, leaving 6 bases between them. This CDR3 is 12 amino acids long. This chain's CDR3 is CASSEGPYGYTF. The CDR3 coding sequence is TGTGCCAGCAGTGAGGGACCCTATGGCTACACCTTC.

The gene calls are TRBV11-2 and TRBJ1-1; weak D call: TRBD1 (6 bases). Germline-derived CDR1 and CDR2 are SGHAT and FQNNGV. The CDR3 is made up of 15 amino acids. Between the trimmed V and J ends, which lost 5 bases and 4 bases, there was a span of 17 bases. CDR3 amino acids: CASSIRGGGSTEAFF. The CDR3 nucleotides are TGTGCCAGCAGCATCAGGGGAGGGGGATCCACTGAAGCTTTCTTT.

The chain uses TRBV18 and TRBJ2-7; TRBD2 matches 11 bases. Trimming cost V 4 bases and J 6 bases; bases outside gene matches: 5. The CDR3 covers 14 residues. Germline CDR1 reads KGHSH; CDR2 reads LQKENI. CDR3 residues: CASSQASGRIEQYF. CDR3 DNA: TGTGCCAGCTCACAGGCTAGCGGGAGGATCGAGCAGTACTTC.

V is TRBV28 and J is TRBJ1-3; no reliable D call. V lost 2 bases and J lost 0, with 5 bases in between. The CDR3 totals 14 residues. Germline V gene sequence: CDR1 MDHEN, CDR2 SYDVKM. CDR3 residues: CASSLESSGNTIYF. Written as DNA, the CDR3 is TGTGCCAGCAGTTTAGAGAGCTCTGGAAACACCATATATTTT.

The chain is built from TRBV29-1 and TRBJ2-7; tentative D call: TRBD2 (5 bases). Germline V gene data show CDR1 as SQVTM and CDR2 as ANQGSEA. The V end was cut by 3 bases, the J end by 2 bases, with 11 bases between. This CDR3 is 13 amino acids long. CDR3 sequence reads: CSVDSGWPYEQYF. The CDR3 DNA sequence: TGCAGCGTTGATTCGGGGTGGCCCTACGAGCAGTACTTC.

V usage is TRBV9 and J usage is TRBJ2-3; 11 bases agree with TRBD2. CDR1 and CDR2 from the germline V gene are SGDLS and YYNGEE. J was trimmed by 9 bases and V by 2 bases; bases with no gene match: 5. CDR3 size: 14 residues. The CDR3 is CASSVTSGSGTQYF. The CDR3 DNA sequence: TGTGCCAGCAGCGTCACTAGCGGGAGTGGGACGCAGTATTTT.

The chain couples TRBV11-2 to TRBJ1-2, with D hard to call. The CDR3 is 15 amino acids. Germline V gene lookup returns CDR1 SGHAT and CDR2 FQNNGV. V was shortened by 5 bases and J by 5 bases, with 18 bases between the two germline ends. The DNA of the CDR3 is TGTGCCAGCAGCACTCCGACGGGTAGGCCATATGGCTACACCTTC. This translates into CASSTPTGRPYGYTF.

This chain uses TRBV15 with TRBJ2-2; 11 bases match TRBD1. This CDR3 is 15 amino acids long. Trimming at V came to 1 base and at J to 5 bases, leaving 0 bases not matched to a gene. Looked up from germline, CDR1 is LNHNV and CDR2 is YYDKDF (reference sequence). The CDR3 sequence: CATSRGDRGTGELFF. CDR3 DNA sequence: TGTGCCACCAGCAGAGGGGACAGGGGGACCGGGGAGCTGTTTTTT.

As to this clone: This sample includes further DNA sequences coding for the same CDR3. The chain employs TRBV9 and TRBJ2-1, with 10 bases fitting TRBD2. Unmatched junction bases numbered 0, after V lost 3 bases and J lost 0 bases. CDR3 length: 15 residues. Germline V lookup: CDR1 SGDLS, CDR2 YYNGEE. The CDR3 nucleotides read TGTGCCAGCAGCGCTAGCGGGGGCTCCTACAATGAGCAGTTCTTC. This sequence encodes CASSASGGSYNEQFF.

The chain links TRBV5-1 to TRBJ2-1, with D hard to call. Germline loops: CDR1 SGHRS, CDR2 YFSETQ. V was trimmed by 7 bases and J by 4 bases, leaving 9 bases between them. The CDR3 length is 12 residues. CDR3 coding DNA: TGCGCCAGCTCCGTACAGTACAATGAGCAGTTCTTC. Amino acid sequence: CASSVQYNEQFF.

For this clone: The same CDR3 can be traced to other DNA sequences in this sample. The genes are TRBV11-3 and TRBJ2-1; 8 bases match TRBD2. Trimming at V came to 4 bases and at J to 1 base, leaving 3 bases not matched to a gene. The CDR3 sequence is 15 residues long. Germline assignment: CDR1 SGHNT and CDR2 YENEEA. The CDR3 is CASSSSSGSYNEQFF. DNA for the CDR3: TGTGCCAGCAGCTCTTCTAGCGGGTCCTACAATGAGCAGTTCTTC.

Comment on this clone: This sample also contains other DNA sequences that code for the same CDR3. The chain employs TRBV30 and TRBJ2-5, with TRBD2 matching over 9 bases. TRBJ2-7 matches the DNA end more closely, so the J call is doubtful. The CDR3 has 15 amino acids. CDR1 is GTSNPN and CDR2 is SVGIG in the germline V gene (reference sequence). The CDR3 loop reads CAWSVGLAGPYEQYF. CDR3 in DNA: TGTGCCTGGAGTGTGGGTCTAGCGGGACCCTACGAGCAGTACTTC.

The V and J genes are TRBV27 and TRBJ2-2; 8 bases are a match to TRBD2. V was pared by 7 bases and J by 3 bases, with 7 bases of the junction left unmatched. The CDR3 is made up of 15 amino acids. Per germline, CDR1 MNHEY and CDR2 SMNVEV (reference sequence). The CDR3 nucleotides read TGTGCCAGCACCCTGAGCGGGAGCTACACCGGGGAGCTGTTTTTT. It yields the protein CASTLSGSYTGELFF.

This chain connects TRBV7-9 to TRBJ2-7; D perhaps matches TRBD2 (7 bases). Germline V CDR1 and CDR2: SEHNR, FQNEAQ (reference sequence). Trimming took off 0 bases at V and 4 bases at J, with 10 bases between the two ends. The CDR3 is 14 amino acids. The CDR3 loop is CASSLAGGEYEQYF. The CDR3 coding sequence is TGTGCCAGCAGCTTAGCAGGGGGGGAATACGAGCAGTACTTC. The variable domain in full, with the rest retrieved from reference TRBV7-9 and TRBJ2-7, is DTGVSQNPRHKITKRGQNVTFRCDPISEHNRLYWYRQTLGQGPEFLTYFQNEAQLEKSRLLSDRFSAERPKGSFSTLEIQRTEQGDSAMYLCASSLAGGEYEQYFGPGTRLTVT.

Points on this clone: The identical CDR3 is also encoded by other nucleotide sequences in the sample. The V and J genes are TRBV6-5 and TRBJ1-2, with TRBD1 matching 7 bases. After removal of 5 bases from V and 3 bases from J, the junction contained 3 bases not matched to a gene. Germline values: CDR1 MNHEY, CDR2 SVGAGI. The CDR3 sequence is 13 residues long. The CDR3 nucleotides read TGTGCCAGCAGTCGAGACAGGGACTATGGCTACACCTTC. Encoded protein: CASSRDRDYGYTF.

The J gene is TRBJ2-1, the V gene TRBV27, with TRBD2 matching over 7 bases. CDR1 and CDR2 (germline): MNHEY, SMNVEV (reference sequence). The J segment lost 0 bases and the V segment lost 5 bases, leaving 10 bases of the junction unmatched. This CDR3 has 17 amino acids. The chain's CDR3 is CASSTRSGFSSYNEQFF. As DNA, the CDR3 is TGTGCCAGCAGTACCCGTAGCGGGTTCAGCTCCTACAATGAGCAGTTCTTC.